This T cell receptor (beta chain) was recovered during a study of sequential checkpoint blockade in melanoma. About the study: Randomization was 1:1 between first-line nivolumab→ipilimumab and ipilimumab→nivolumab. Both treatment sequences were followed by maintenance nivolumab.

The protocol was immunoSEQ multiplex PCR, while the TCRdb copy is restricted to in-frame clones and leaves out a portion. The table includes roughly 31,000 clones, 75% to 90% detected once. Treatment meaning: randomized to nivolumab then ipilimumab (arm A) or the reverse (arm B). DNA-damaging chemotherapy had not been given to any patient beforehand. PBMC sorting kept live CD3+CD8+ cells without CD19 or CD56. CDR1 is ENHRY, CDR2 SYGVKD, per germline. Trimming pared 10 bases from V and 6 bases from J, leaving 16 bases between. The CDR3 is 12 amino acids. This clone was counted a few times. Specimen: CD8+ T cells sorted from blood (inferred from file names), collected from a patient given nivolumab and ipilimumab in sequence. The V call is TRBV10-3, the J call TRBJ2-7; D might be TRBD1 (5 bases). The receptor was isolated from a human donor with melanoma. The CDR3, as DNA: TGTGCCAGCAGAGGCCAGGGCCTCGAGCAGTACTTC. This gives the protein CASRGQGLEQYF.